This T cell receptor beta chain appears in the sequencing data of a study of CD8+CD57+ T cells in acquired aplastic anemia. Patients chosen for sequencing had shown CD8+CD57+ cell expansion by flow cytometry. The sample holds a few counts of this clonotype. Its antigen is still unknown. TCR beta VDJ combinations and CDR3 sequences were profiled from genomic DNA. TCRdb re-analysed the reads in MiXCR, keeping a single row per CDR3 protein. The data contain around 200,000 distinct CDR3 sequences, 63% of them singletons. General study findings and limits: Between patients and controls, approximately 29 CD8+ CDR3 sequences were found in common.

The origin of this receptor is a human donor with aplastic anemia. The material sequenced was sorted CD4+, CD8+, or CD8+CD57+ T cells (not recorded which) from PBMCs.

In nucleotides, the CDR3 is TGCAGTGCTCCTAACCGGGAAACCACCACAGATACGCAGTATTTT. This gives the protein CSAPNRETTTDTQYF. The rearrangement uses TRBV20-1 and TRBJ2-3; weak D call: TRBD2 (5 bases). The V gene's germline CDR1 is DFQATT and CDR2 SNEGSKA (reference sequence). V shed 5 bases and J shed 2 bases, with 17 bases lying between them. This CDR3 contains 15 residues.